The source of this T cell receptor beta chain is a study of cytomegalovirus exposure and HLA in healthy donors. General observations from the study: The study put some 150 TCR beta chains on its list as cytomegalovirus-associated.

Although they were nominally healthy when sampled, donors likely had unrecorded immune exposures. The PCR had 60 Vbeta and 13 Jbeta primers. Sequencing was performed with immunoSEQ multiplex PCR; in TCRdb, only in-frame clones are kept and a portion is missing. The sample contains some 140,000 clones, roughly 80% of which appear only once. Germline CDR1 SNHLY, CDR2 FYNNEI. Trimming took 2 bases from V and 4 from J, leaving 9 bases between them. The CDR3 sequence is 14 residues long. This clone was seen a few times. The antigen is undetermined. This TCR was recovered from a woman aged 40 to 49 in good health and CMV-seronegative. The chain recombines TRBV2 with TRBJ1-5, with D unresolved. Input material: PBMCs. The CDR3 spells CASSEMLQNQPQHF. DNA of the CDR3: TGTGCCAGCAGTGAAATGCTCCAGAATCAGCCCCAGCATTTT. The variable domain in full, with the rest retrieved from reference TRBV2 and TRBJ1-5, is EPEVTQTPSHQVTQMGQEVILRCVPISNHLYFYWYRQILGQKVEFLVSFYNNEISEKSEIFDDQFSVERPDGSNFTLKIRSTKLEDSAMYFCASSEMLQNQPQHFGDGTRLSIL.